This T cell receptor (beta chain) originates from a study of T cell changes during pregnancy in multiple sclerosis. This CDR3 spans 15 amino acids. Germline-derived CDR1 and CDR2 are SGDLS and YYNGEE. Trimming took 4 bases from V and 2 from J; bases not matched to a gene: 8. Profiling relied on immunoSEQ multiplex PCR, and the TCRdb table lists in-frame clones only, not all of them. Of roughly 43,000 clones in the sample, 70% to 90% are singletons; the top ten hold approximately 1.1%. The chain employs TRBV9 and TRBJ1-2, with 7 bases fitting TRBD1. The origin of this receptor is a female donor with multiple sclerosis, enrolled in a pregnancy study. The starting material was CD4+ T cells from peripheral blood mononuclear cells, obtained after pregnancy. CDR3 sequence: CASSNTGEANYGYTF. CDR3 DNA: TGTGCCAGCAGCAATACAGGGGAAGCCAACTATGGCTACACCTTC.